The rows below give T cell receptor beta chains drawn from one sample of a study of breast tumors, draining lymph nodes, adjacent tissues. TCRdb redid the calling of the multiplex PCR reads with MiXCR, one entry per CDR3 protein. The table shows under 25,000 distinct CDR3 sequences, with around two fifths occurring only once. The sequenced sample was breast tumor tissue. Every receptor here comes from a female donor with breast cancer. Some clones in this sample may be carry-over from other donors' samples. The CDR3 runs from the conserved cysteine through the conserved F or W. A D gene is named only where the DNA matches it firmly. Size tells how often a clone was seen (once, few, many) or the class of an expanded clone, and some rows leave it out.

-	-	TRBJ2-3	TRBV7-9	TGTGCCAGCAGCTTAGATAAGATTGGGGCCACAGATACGCAGTATTTT	CASSLDKIGATDTQYF
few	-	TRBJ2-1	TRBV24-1	TGTGCCACCAGTGGGGGTAGTTGGAATGAGCAGTTCTTC	CATSGGSWNEQFF
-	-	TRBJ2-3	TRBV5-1	TGCGCCAGCAGCTTGGAGGGTGGTCCCCTAGGAGATACGCAGTATTTT	CASSLEGGPLGDTQYF
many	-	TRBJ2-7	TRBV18	TGTGCCAGCTCACCGTATACGGCAGGCTACGAGCAGTACTTC	CASSPYTAGYEQYF
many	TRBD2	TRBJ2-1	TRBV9	TGTGCCAGCAGCGTAGCTAGCGGGATCTCCTACAATGAGCAGTTCTTC	CASSVASGISYNEQFF
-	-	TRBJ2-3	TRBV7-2	TGTGCCAGCAGCTTAGCCCGTACGCAGTATTTT	CASSLARTQYF
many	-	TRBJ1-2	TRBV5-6	TGTGCCAGCAGCTTGATCGTCGGGGGGTACTATGGCTACACCTTC	CASSLIVGGYYGYTF
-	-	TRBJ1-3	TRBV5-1	TGCGCCAGCAGCTCTGGACGGACCTCTGGAAACACCATATATTTT	CASSSGRTSGNTIYF
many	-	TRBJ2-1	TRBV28	TGTGCCAGCAGCCCCTCGGCCAGCTCCTACAATGAGCAGTTCTTC	CASSPSASSYNEQFF
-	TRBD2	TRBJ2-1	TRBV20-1	TGCAGTGCTCAGACTAGCGGGAAGGTAACCAATGAGAAGTTCTTC	CSAQTSGKVTNEKFF
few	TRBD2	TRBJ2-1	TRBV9	TGTGCCAGCAGCTCCCGGACTAGCGAGATTCGCAATGAGCAGTTCTTC	CASSSRTSEIRNEQFF
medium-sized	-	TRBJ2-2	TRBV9	TGTGCCAGCAGCCTGACAGTCGCCGGGGAGCTGTTTTTT	CASSLTVAGELFF
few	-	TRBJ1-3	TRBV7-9	TGTGCCAGCAGCTCCGACTACACCATATATTTT	CASSSDYTIYF
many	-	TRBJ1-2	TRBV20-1	TGCAGTGCTTTCTCATCGGGGTCTGCTAACTATGGCTACACCTTC	CSAFSSGSANYGYTF
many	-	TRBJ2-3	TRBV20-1	TGCAGTGCTAGGAAGGGATCCCGGACAGATACGCAGTATTTT	CSARKGSRTDTQYF
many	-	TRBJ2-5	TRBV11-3	TGTGCCAGCAGCTTAGATCGGTTCGGTGGGGCCTCGGTGGAGACCCAGTACTTC	CASSLDRFGGASVETQYF
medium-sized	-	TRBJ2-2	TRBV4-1	TGCGCCAGCAGCCAACGGAGCGAATACCTCTCCCGGGAGCTGTTTTTT	CASSQRSEYLSRELFF
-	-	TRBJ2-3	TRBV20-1	TGCAGTGCTAGTGGTGGGGGGACCTCAGATACGCAGTATTTT	CSASGGGTSDTQYF
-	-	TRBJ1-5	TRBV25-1	TGTGCCAGCAGTGGGTGGGGGAATAGCAATCAGCCCCAGCATTTT	CASSGWGNSNQPQHF
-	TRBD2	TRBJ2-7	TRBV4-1	TGCGCCAGCAGCCAACTCACTGCTAGCGGGATCTACGAGCAGTACTTC	CASSQLTASGIYEQYF
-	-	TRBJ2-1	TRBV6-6	TGTGCCAGCAGTTACTCGAAGGTCGGAGGCCGGGTGAGGAATGAGCAGTTCTTC	CASSYSKVGGRVRNEQFF
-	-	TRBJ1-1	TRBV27	TGTGCCAGCAGACTATACAGGGACCGGAACACTGAAGCTTTCTTT	CASRLYRDRNTEAFF
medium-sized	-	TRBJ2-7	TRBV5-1	TGCGCCAGCAGTCCAGGAACAGGGATTATCTCCTACGAGCAGTACTTC	CASSPGTGIISYEQYF
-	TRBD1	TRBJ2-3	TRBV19	TGTGCCAGTAGTATAGATTGGGCAGTAGGGACAGGGCCAGATACGCAGTATTTT	CASSIDWAVGTGPDTQYF
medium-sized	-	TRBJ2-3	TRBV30	TGTGCCTGGAGCTTAGGGGGGGATACGCAGTATTTT	CAWSLGGDTQYF
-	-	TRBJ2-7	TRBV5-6	TGTGCCAGCAGCTCCTTAGGACGGTACGAGCAGAACTTC	CASSSLGRYEQNF
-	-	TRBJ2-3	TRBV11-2	TGTGCCAGTAGCTTAAGTCGTTTATCTGATACGCAGTATTTT	CASSLSRLSDTQYF
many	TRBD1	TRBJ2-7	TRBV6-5	TGTGCCAGCAGTCTCCGACAGGGGTTCAACGAGCAGTACTTC	CASSLRQGFNEQYF
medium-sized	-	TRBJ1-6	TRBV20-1	TGCAGTGCTGGACAGAGCTCCTATAATTCACCCCTCCACTTT	CSAGQSSYNSPLHF
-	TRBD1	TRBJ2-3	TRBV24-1	TGTGCCACCGCCTTGGGGACAGCTAGCACAGATACGCAGTATTTT	CATALGTASTDTQYF
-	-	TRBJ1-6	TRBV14	TGTGCCAGCAGCCATGGGGTGAATTCACCCCTCCACTTT	CASSHGVNSPLHF
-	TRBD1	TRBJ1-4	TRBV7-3	TGTGCCAGCAGCCTATGGGACAGCCCTAATGAAAAACTGTTTTTT	CASSLWDSPNEKLFF
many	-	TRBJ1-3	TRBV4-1	TGCGCCAGCAGCCAAGATGCCCGGGCTGGAAACACCATATATTTT	CASSQDARAGNTIYF
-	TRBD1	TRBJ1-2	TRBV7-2	TGTGTCAGCAGCCGGACAGGGAACTATGGCTACACCTTC	CVSSRTGNYGYTF
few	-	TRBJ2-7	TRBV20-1	TGCAGTGCTAGATCCGGGTTCGAGCAGTACTTC	CSARSGFEQYF
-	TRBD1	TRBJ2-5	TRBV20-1	TGCAGTGCTGGAGCCGGACAGGGGGCGCGAGAGACCCAGTACTTC	CSAGAGQGARETQYF
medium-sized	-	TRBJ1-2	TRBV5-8	TGTGCCAGCAGCTTGGGACAGGCGAGAGGCTACACCTTC	CASSLGQARGYTF
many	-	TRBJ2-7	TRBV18	TGTGCCAGCTCACTTGGACAAGGCGAGCAGTACTTC	CASSLGQGEQYF
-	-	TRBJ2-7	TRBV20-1	TGCAGTGCTAGGGATCCCGGAAACTCCTACGAGCAGTACTTC	CSARDPGNSYEQYF
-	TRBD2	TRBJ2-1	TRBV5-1	TGCGCCAGCAGCGTTATAGCGGGAGGCTCCTACAATGAGCAGTTCTTC	CASSVIAGGSYNEQFF
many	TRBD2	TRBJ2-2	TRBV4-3	TGCGCCAGCAGCCAAGGACTAGCGGGATATGAGGGCGGCGGGGAGCTGTTTTTT	CASSQGLAGYEGGGELFF
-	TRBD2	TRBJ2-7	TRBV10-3	TGTGCTAGGACTAGCGGGAGGTCCCACGAGCAGTACTTC	CARTSGRSHEQYF
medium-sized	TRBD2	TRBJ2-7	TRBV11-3	TGTGCCAGCAGCCACGGGGGGAGCGGGAACTACGAGCAGTACTTC	CASSHGGSGNYEQYF
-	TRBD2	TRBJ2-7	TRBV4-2	TGTGCCAGCAGCCAGGGGTACTCTAGCGGGAGTAGGTACGAGCAGTACTTC	CASSQGYSSGSRYEQYF
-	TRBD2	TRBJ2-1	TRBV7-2	TGTGCCAGCAGCACGGGGACTAGCGGGAGGAATGAGCAGTTCTTC	CASSTGTSGRNEQFF
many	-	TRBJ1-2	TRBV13	TGTGCCAGCAGCTTACCACCAGAGCGGATCTACTTC	CASSLPPERIYF
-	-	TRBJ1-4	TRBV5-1	TGCGCCAGCAGCTTTGGCGGGTACAATGACAAACTGTTTTTT	CASSFGGYNDKLFF
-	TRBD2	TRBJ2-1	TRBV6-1	TGTGCCAGCAGTATCGCGGGGGGGCCGGTCAATGAGCAGTTCTTC	CASSIAGGPVNEQFF
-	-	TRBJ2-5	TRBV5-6	TGTGCCAGCAGTTCCCGGACTACCGGGTACCAAGAGACCCAGTACTTC	CASSSRTTGYQETQYF
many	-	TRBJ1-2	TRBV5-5	TGTGCCAGCAGCCTAGATGGGGGTAACTATGGCTACACCTTC	CASSLDGGNYGYTF